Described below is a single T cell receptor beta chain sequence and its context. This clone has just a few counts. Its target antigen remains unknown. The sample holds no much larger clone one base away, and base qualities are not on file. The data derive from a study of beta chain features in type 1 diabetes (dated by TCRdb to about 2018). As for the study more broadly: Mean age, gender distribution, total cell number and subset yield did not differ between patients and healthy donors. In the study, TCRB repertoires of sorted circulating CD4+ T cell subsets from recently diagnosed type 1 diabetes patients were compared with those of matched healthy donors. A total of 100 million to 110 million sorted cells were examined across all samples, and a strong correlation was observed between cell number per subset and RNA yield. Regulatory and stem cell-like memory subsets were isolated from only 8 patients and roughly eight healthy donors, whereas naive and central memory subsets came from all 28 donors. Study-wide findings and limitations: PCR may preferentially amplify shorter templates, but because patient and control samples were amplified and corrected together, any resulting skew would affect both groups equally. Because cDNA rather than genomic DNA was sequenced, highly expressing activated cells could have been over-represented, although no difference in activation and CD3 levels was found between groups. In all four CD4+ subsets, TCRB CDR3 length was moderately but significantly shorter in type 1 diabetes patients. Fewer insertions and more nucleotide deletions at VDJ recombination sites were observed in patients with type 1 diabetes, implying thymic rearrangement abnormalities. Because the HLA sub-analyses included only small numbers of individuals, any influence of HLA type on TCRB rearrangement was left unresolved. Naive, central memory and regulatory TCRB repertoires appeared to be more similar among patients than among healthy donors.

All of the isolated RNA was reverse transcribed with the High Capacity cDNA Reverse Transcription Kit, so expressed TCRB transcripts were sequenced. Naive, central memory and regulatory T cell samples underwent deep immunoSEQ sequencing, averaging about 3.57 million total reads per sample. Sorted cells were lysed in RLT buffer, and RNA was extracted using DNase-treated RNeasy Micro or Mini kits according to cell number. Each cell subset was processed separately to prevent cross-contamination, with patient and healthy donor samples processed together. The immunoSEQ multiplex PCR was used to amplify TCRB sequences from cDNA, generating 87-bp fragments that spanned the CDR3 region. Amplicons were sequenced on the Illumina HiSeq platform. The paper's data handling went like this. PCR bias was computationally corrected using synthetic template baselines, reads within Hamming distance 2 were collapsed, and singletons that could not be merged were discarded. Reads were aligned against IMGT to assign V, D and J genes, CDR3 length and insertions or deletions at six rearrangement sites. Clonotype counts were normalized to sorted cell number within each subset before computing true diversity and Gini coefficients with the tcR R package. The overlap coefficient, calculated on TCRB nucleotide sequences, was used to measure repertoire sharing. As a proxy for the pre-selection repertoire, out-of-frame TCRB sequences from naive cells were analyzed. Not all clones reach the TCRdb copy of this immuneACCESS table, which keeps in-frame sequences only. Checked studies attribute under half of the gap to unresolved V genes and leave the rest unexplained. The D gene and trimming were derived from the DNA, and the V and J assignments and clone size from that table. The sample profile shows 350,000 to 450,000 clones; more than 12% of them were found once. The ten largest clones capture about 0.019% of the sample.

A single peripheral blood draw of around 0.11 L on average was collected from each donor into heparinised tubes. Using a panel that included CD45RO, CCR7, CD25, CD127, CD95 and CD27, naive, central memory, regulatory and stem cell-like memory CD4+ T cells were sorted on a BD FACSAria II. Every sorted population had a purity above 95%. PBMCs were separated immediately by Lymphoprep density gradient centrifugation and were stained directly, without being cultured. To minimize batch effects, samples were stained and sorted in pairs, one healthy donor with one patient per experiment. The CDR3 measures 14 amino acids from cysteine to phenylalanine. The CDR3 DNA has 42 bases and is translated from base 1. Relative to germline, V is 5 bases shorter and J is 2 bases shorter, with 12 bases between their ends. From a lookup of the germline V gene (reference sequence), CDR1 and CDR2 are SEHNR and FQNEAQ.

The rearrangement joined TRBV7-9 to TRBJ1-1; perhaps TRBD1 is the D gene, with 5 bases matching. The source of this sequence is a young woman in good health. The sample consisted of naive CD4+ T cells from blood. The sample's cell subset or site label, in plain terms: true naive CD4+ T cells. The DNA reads TGTGCCAGCAGCCCGCGACAGACTAACACTGAAGCTTTCTTT. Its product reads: CASSPRQTNTEAFF.